This T cell receptor beta chain was obtained from a study of T-cell memory formation after mild COVID-19. Study-wide results and caveats: CD4+ bias marked clones expanding day 15 to 37, unlike balanced contracting clones. The study detected some responding clones in pre-infection memory, suggesting cross-reactive memory joined. The authors did not confirm SARS-CoV-2 specificity of second-wave clones peaking day 37. Mostly located in CM and EM were contracting CD4+ clones, with contracting CD8+ clones located in EMRA.

This clonotype was seen a few times. Its cognate antigen is unknown. TCRdb recomputed calls from the 5' RACE reads with MiXCR, one row per CDR3 protein. The sample yields 270,000 or so distinct CDR3 sequences, over 15% seen once. The TCR originated in a man between 18 and 35 years old who had mild COVID-19 (a few samples of this study predate the infection). Cell type and time point are not known. The specimen was PBMCs or a T cell subset sorted from them (not recorded which).

The DNA for the CDR3 is TGCGCCAGCAGTGTCGGGAGGACTTCACCCCTCCACTTT. It yields the protein CASSVGRTSPLHF. This chain joins TRBV10-1 and TRBJ1-6; D gene unclear. Germline-derived CDR1 and CDR2 are WNHNN and SYGVQD (reference sequence). V lost 4 bases, J lost 9 bases, and 10 bases lay in between. The CDR3 is 13 amino acids.